These 22 T cell receptor beta chains were all obtained from the same sample, sequenced in a study of regulatory T cells in long-lasting Graves disease. Arm-PCR with iRepertoire HTBI primers amplified the CDR3 regions for these TCR beta libraries. TCRdb re-derived calls from the multiplex PCR reads in MiXCR, one entry per CDR3 protein. The data contain about 430,000 distinct CDR3 sequences, around 23% of them singletons. The time point denotes: persistent/refractory GD, antithyroid drugs over 5 years with positive TRAb. Extracted PBMC RNA gave rise to the TCR library. The source material was peripheral blood mononuclear cells (PBMCs), sampled when the disease was refractory, from a patient treated with antithyroid drugs. These receptors all come from a female donor with Graves disease.

This clonotype was counted ten times or more. The V and J genes are TRBV6-1 and TRBJ2-7; TRBD2 matches at 7 bases. CDR3 length: 14 amino acids. The germline V gene has CDR1 MNHNS and CDR2 SASEGT. J was trimmed by 6 bases and V by 4 bases; bases with no gene match: 9. DNA for the CDR3: TGTGCCAGCAGTGGAACGGGAGGACTCTCCGAGCAGTACTTC. Protein: CASSGTGGLSEQYF.

This clonotype was counted many times. The chain employs TRBV2 and TRBJ2-7; D gene unclear. CDR3 length: 13 residues. Germline CDR1 is SNHLY and CDR2 is FYNNEI. V gave up 7 bases and J gave up 6 bases, with 16 bases separating them. CDR3 protein: CASTLRTAAEQYF. The DNA for the CDR3 is TGTGCCAGCACCCTAAGGACGGCCGCCGAGCAGTACTTC.

This clonotype was picked up many times. The rearrangement joins TRBV19 to TRBJ1-5; 11 bases line up with TRBD1. Looked up from germline, CDR1 is LNHDA and CDR2 is SQIVND (reference sequence). This CDR3 contains 19 residues. V shed 5 bases, J shed 0 bases, and the junction held 12 bases outside the gene matches. The CDR3 nucleotides read TGTGCCAGTAGTGCCTCGGGACAGGGGGTCCTTTATAGCAATCAGCCCCAGCATTTT. Translated: CASSASGQGVLYSNQPQHF.

This chain uses TRBV10-3 with TRBJ2-1; D gene ambiguous. The germline V and J ends were trimmed by 6 bases and 1 base, with 13 bases remaining between them. The CDR3 consists of 15 residues. The V gene's germline CDR1 is ENHRY and CDR2 SYGVKD. As DNA, the CDR3 is TGTGCCATCAGCCTGGCTTGGGGTTCCTACAATGAGCAGTTCTTC. Translation: CAISLAWGSYNEQFF.

The sample holds many counts of this clonotype. V gene TRBV28 combines with J gene TRBJ2-7, with a tentative D call TRBD1 (6 bases). CDR1 is MDHEN and CDR2 is SYDVKM in the germline V gene. The V and J ends lost 4 bases and 0 bases respectively, with 7 bases between them. The CDR3 is 13 amino acids. The CDR3 is CASSWTASYEQYF. DNA of the CDR3: TGTGCCAGCAGTTGGACAGCCTCCTACGAGCAGTACTTC.

This clonotype was seen a few times. The chain combines TRBV7-3 with TRBJ2-1; the D gene is possibly TRBD2 (6 bases). The CDR3 is made up of 15 amino acids. Germline assignment: CDR1 SGHTA and CDR2 FQGTGA. The V end was cut by 2 bases, the J end by 2 bases, with 10 bases between. The chain's CDR3 is CASSLAGLTYNEQFF. The CDR3 coding sequence is TGTGCCAGCAGCTTAGCGGGACTGACCTACAATGAGCAGTTCTTC.

This clonotype has just a few counts. The chain carries TRBV9 and TRBJ1-3; D uncertain. V was trimmed by 0 bases and J by 0 bases, leaving 19 bases between them. CDR1 and CDR2 from the germline V gene are SGDLS and YYNGEE. The CDR3 has 19 residues. CDR3 coding DNA: TGTGCCAGCAGCGTAGATCTCCCTGCGGTCGGACCCTCTGGAAACACCATATATTTT. This sequence encodes CASSVDLPAVGPSGNTIYF. Looking up the rest from reference TRBV9 and TRBJ1-3 gives the full variable domain: DSGVTQTPKHLITATGQRVTLRCSPRSGDLSVYWYQQSLDQGLQFLIQYYNGEERAKGNILERFSAQQFPDLHSELNLSSLELGDSALYFCASSVDLPAVGPSGNTIYFGEGSWLTVV.

The gene calls are TRBV20-1 and TRBJ1-1; TRBD1 matches 7 bases. Germline loops: CDR1 DFQATT, CDR2 SNEGSKA (reference sequence). V was pared by 0 bases and J by 6 bases, with 10 bases of the junction left unmatched. The CDR3 runs 15 residues. The CDR3 DNA is TGCAGTGCTAGAGAGGGGGGACAGCCTGTAGCTGAAGCTTTCTTT. Its protein product is CSAREGGQPVAEAFF.

The V and J genes are TRBV28 and TRBJ1-2; perhaps TRBD1 as D (6 bases). Deletions cut 4 bases from V and 4 bases from J, with 13 bases between. Germline V gene sequence: CDR1 MDHEN, CDR2 SYDVKM. The CDR3 is made up of 14 amino acids. The CDR3 coding sequence is TGTGCCAGCAGTTCCCCCCCGGACAGCTATGGCTACACCTTC. This translates into CASSSPPDSYGYTF.

This clonotype was detected ten times or more. The chain uses TRBV7-8 and TRBJ2-5; D is unclear. Trimming removed 2 bases from V and 5 bases from J, with 15 bases in between. CDR3 length: 15 amino acids. The germline V gene has CDR1 SGHVS and CDR2 FQNEAQ. Here the CDR3 DNA reads TGTGCCAGCAGCTTAAATAGCTACCCCCGGGAGACCCAGTACTTC. Protein sequence: CASSLNSYPRETQYF.

For this clonotype: This sequence may be a read error, since a much larger clone differs from it by one base. Likely a read error: the CDR3 ends without its conserved phenylalanine or tryptophan. The V call is TRBV3-1, the J call TRBJ2-5, with TRBD2 identical over 10 bases. The CDR3 is 18 amino acids. In germline, CDR1 is LGHDT, CDR2 YNNKEL (reference sequence). Trimming took 2 bases from V and 5 from J; bases not matched to a gene: 14. The CDR3 DNA sequence: TGTGCCAGCAGCCAATGGCCTAGCGGGAGCCCTATTCGGGAGACCCAGTACTCC. It specifies CASSQWPSGSPIRETQYS.

This chain connects TRBV12-3 or TRBV12-4 to TRBJ1-6, with D possibly TRBD1 on 6 matching bases. Trimming cost V 3 bases and J 7 bases, with 10 bases left between them. This CDR3 has 14 residues. CDR3 bases: TGTGCCAGCAGTTTCAACAGGGAAAATTCACCCCTCCACTTT. As protein: CASSFNRENSPLHF.

As to this clonotype: At one end the junction does not follow the germline gene, possibly because of a read error. This rearrangement joins TRBV10-3 to TRBJ2-1; maybe TRBD1 (7 bases). The CDR3 loop spans 13 amino acids. Germline-derived CDR1 and CDR2 are ENHRY and SYGVKD. CDR3 bases: TGTGCCATCAGAGCAGGGGGGAACAATGGGCAGTTCTTC. It translates to CAIRAGGNNGQFF.

The rearrangement uses TRBV4-1 and TRBJ1-5; D unclear. The CDR3 is 16 residues long. Deletions cut 0 bases from V and 4 bases from J, with 13 bases between. Per germline, CDR1 MGHRA and CDR2 YSYEKL. CDR3 loop: CASSQERGETNQPQHF. Here the CDR3 DNA reads TGCGCCAGCAGCCAAGAACGCGGAGAAACTAATCAGCCCCAGCATTTT.

J is TRBJ1-5 and V is TRBV19, with a weak D call TRBD1 (5 bases). Germline CDR1 and CDR2: LNHDA and SQIVND (reference sequence). The CDR3 extends over 19 amino acids. V was clipped by 6 bases and J by 0 bases, with 24 bases between them. Here the CDR3 DNA reads TGTGCCAGTAGCGTCGCGCGGGGAAGGGGCTCCGATAGCAATCAGCCCCAGCATTTT. Translating it yields CASSVARGRGSDSNQPQHF.

This clonotype turned up a few times. This chain connects TRBV30 to TRBJ2-5; 11 bases agree with TRBD2. The germline V gene encodes CDR1 GTSNPN and CDR2 SVGIG (reference sequence). This CDR3 region has 14 residues. Losses at the gene ends were 2 bases for V and 4 bases for J; bases not matched to a gene: 3. The CDR3 loop reads CAWSTTSGGETQYF. CDR3 nucleotide sequence: TGTGCCTGGAGTACTACTAGCGGGGGAGAGACCCAGTACTTC.

This clonotype was seen ten or more times. This chain uses TRBV27 with TRBJ2-7, with 8 bases lining up with TRBD2. Germline trimming cut 5 bases from V and 1 base from J; bases unmatched to any gene: 10. CDR3 length: 16 amino acids. Germline V lookup: CDR1 MNHEY, CDR2 SMNVEV (reference sequence). CDR3 nucleotides: TGTGCCAGCAGTCCCTTACTAGCGGCCACTTCCTACGAGCAGTACTTC. Protein product: CASSPLLAATSYEQYF.

In its sample, this clonotype was seen a few times. A much larger clone differs by one base, so this may be a read error. J is TRBJ2-1 and V is TRBV28; D unclear. V lost 4 bases, J lost 10 bases, and 5 bases lay in between. Germline V gives CDR1 MDHEN, CDR2 SYDVKM. CDR3 length equals 10 residues. CDR3 nucleotides: TGTGCCAGCAGTTCGGGCGAGCAGTTCTTC. Translation gives CASSSGEQFF.

This chain uses TRBV18 with TRBJ2-3; D is undetermined. The CDR3 totals 15 residues. Germline V lookup: CDR1 KGHSH, CDR2 LQKENI. Trimming removed 5 bases from V and 0 bases from J, with 12 bases in between. CDR3 sequence: CASSDQTFSTDTQYF. In nucleotides, the CDR3 is TGTGCCAGCTCAGATCAGACTTTTAGCACAGATACGCAGTATTTT.

This clonotype showed up many times. V gene TRBV28 combines with J gene TRBJ2-7; D may be TRBD1 or TRBD2 (6 bases each). V was shortened by 6 bases and J by 6 bases, with 21 bases between the two germline ends. Germline V gives CDR1 MDHEN, CDR2 SYDVKM. The CDR3 length is 15 residues. The CDR3 coding sequence is TGTGCCAGCAGCTTAGGACAGAGCGGGTTCTTCGAGCAGTACTTC. Translated, it gives CASSLGQSGFFEQYF.

This clonotype was counted between two and nine times. This rearrangement joins TRBV5-1 to TRBJ1-2, with 8 bases that match TRBD1. Trimming cost V 6 bases and J 4 bases; bases outside gene matches: 8. This CDR3 has 14 residues. CDR1 and CDR2 from the germline V gene are SGHRS and YFSETQ. The DNA for the CDR3 is TGCGCCAGCACCTCTTCAGGGGGCAGCTATGGCTACACCTTC. It encodes CASTSSGGSYGYTF.

This clonotype occurred a few times. The V call is TRBV5-1, the J call TRBJ2-3, with 7 bases aligning to TRBD2. The V and J ends lost 0 bases and 4 bases, in that order; junction bases with no gene match: 8. The germline CDR1 and CDR2 sequences are SGHRS and YFSETQ. This CDR3 comprises 16 residues. The CDR3 region has the DNA TGCGCCAGCAGCTTGGTAGTGGGAGGGATCCCAGATACGCAGTATTTT. It codes for CASSLVVGGIPDTQYF.